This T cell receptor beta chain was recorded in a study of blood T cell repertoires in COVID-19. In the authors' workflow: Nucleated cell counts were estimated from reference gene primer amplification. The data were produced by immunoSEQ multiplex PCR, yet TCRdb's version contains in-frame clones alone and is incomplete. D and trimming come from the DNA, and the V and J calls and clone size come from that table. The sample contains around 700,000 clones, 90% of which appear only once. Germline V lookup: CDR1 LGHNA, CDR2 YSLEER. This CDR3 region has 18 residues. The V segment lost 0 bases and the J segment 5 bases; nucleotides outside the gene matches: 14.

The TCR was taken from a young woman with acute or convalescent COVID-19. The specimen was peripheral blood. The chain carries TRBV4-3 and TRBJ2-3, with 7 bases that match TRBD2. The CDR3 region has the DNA TGCGCCAGCAGCCAAGATCGGCATAGCGGGTCAACGGGAGATACGCAGTATTTT. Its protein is CASSQDRHSGSTGDTQYF.